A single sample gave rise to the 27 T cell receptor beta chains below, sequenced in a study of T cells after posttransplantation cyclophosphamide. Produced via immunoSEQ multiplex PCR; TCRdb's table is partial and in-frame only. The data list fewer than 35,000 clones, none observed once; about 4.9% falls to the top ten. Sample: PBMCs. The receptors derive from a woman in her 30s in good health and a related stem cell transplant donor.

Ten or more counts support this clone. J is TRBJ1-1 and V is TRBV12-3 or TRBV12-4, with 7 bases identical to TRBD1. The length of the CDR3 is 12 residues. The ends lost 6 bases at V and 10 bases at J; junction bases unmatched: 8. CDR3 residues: CASSSGQPGAFF. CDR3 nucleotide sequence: TGTGCCAGCAGCTCGGGACAGCCGGGAGCTTTCTTT.

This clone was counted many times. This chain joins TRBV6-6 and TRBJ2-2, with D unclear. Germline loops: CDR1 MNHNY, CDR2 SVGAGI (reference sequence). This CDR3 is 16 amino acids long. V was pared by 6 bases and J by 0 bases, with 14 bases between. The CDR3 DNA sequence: TGTGCCAGCAGGTCACAGCTTATAGCGAACACCGGGGAGCTGTTTTTT. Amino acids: CASRSQLIANTGELFF.

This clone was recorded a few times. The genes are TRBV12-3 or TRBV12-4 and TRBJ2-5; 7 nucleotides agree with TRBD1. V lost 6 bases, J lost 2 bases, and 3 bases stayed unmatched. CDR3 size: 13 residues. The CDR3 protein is CASRWTGQETQYF. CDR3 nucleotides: TGTGCCAGCAGATGGACAGGTCAAGAGACCCAGTACTTC.

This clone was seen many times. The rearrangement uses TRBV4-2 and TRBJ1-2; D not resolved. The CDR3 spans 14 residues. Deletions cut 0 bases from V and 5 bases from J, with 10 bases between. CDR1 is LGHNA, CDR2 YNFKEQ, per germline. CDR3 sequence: CASSQDGQSYGYTF. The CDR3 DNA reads TGTGCCAGCAGCCAAGATGGGCAGTCTTATGGCTACACCTTC.

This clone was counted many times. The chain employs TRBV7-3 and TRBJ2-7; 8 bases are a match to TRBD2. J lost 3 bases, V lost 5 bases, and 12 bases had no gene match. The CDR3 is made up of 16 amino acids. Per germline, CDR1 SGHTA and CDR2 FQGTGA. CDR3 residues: CASSPRGGGPIYEQYF. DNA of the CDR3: TGTGCCAGCAGCCCCCGAGGCGGGGGGCCGATCTACGAGCAGTACTTC. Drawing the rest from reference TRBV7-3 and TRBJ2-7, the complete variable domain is GAGVSQTPSNKVTEKGKYVELRCDPISGHTALYWYRQSLGQGPEFLIYFQGTGAADDSGLPNDRFFAVRPEGSVSTLKIQRTERGDSAVYLCASSPRGGGPIYEQYFGPGTRLTVT.

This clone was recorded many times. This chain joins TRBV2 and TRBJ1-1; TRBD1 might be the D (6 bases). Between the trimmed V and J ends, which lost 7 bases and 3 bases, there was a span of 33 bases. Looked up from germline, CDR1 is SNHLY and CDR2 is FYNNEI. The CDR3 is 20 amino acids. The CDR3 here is CASMGLYQAGDPSGDTEAFF. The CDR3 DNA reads TGTGCCAGCATGGGTTTGTATCAGGCAGGGGATCCCTCAGGGGACACTGAAGCTTTCTTT.

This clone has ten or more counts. CDR3 DNA sequence: TGTGCCATCAGTGTAGGTACAGGGAGGACCGGGGAGCTGTTTTTT. Protein: CAISVGTGRTGELFF. J is TRBJ2-2 and V is TRBV10-3; possibly TRBD1 or TRBD2 for D (6 bases each). Between the trimmed V and J ends, which lost 4 bases and 5 bases, there was a span of 14 bases. Germline-derived CDR1 and CDR2 are ENHRY and SYGVKD. This CDR3 comprises 15 residues.

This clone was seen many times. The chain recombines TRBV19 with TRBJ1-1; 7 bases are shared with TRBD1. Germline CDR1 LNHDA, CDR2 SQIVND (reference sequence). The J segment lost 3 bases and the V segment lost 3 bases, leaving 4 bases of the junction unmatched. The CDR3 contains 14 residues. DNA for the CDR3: TGTGCCAGTAGTATCACAGGGGAGGACACTGAAGCTTTCTTT. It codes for CASSITGEDTEAFF.

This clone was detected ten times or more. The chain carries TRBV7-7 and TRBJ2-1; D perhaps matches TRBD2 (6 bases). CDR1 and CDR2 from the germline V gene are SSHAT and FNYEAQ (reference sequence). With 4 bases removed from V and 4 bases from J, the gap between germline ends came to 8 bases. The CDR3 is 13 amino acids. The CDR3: CASSSDYYNEQFF. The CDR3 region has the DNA TGTGCCAGCAGCTCGGACTATTACAATGAGCAGTTCTTC.

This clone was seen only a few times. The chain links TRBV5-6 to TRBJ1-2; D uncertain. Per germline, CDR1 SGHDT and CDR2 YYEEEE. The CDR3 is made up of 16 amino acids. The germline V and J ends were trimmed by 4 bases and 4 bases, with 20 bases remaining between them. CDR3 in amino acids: CASSPILQPAGYGYTF. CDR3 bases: TGTGCCAGCAGCCCGATCCTACAACCCGCAGGCTATGGCTACACCTTC. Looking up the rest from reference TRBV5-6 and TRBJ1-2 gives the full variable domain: DAGVTQSPTHLIKTRGQQVTLRCSPKSGHDTVSWYQQALGQGPQFIFQYYEEEERQRGNFPDRFSGHQFPNYSSELNVNALLLGDSALYLCASSPILQPAGYGYTFGSGTRLTVV.

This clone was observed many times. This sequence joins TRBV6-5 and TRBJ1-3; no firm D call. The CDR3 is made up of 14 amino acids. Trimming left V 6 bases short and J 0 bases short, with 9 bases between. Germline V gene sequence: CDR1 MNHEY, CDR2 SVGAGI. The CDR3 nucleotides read TGTGCCAGCAGCCCCTTCCCCTCTGGAAACACCATATATTTT. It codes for CASSPFPSGNTIYF.

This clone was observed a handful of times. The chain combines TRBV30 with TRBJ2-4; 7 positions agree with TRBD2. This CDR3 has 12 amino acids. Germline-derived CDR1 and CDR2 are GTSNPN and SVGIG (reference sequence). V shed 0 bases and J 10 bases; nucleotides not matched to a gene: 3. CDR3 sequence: CAWSVAGRIQYF. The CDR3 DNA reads TGTGCCTGGAGTGTAGCGGGGCGTATTCAGTACTTC.

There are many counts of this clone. The CDR3 DNA reads as TGTGCCAGCAGTCGGGACAGGGGGGGCTACACCTTC. It codes for CASSRDRGGYTF. V is TRBV6-1 and J is TRBJ1-2; 11 bases map to TRBD1. V dropped 5 bases and J dropped 8; count of bases not matched to a gene: 1. Germline V gene sequence: CDR1 MNHNS, CDR2 SASEGT. This CDR3 comprises 12 residues.

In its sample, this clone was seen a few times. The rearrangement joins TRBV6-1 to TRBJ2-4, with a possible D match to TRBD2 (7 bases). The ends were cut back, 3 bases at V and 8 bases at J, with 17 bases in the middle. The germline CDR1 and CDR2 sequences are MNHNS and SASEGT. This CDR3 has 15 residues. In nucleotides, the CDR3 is TGTGCCAGCAGTGAGGTCTGGGGGGGCGCAGACATTCAGTACTTC. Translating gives CASSEVWGGADIQYF.

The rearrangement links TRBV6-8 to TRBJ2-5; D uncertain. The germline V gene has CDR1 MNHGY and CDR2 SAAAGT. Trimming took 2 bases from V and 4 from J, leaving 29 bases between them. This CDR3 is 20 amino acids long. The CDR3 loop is CASSYTTMNHSRRRGETQYF. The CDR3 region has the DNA TGTGCCAGCAGTTACACCACTATGAACCATTCGAGAAGGCGCGGAGAGACCCAGTACTTC.

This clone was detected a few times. CDR3 region: CASSDRGNTEAFF. CDR3 in DNA: TGTGCCAGCAGTGACCGAGGGAACACTGAAGCTTTCTTT. The rearrangement uses TRBV6-1 and TRBJ1-1, with no clear D. The length of the CDR3 is 13 residues. Trimming took 3 bases from V and 1 from J, leaving 6 bases between them. Germline-derived CDR1 and CDR2 are MNHNS and SASEGT.

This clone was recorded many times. The CDR3 DNA reads as TGTGCCAGCAGCTTGGGGGGCCCTAGCACAGATACGCAGTATTTT. Amino acid sequence: CASSLGGPSTDTQYF. This chain joins TRBV5-4 and TRBJ2-3, with D perhaps TRBD1 (5 bases). V lost 0 bases and J lost 0, with 8 bases in between. CDR3 length: 15 amino acids. CDR1 and CDR2 from the germline V gene are SGHNT and YYREEE (reference sequence). The full variable domain, rest sourced from reference TRBV5-4 and TRBJ2-3, is ETGVTQSPTHLIKTRGQQVTLRCSSQSGHNTVSWYQQALGQGPQFIFQYYREEENGRGNFPPRFSGLQFPNYSSELNVNALELDDSALYLCASSLGGPSTDTQYFGPGTRLTVL.

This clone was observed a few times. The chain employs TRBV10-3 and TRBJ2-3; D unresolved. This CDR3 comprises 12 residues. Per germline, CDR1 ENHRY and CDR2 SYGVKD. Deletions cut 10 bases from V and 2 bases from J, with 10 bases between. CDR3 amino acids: CATGPPTDTQYF. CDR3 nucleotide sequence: TGTGCCACCGGTCCTCCCACAGATACGCAGTATTTT.

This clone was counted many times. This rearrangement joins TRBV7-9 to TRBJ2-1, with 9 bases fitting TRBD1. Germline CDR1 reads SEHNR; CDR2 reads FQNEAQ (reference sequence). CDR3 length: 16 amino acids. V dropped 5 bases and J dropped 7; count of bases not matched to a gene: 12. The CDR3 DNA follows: TGTGCCAGCAGCCCCCTCCGGGACAGGGTGATGAATGAGCAGTTCTTC. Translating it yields CASSPLRDRVMNEQFF.

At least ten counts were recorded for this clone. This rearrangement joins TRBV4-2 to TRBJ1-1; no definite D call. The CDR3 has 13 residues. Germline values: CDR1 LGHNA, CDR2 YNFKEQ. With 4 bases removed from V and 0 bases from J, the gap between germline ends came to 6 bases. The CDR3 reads CASSPRMNTEAFF. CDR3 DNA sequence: TGTGCCAGCAGCCCGCGGATGAACACTGAAGCTTTCTTT.

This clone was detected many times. The CDR3 DNA reads TGCGCCAGCAGCCACGGCAGGGGGCGCGGTAATGGCTACACCTTC. It translates to CASSHGRGRGNGYTF. This chain uses TRBV5-1 with TRBJ1-2; 8 positions agree with TRBD1. V trimming: 4 bases; J trimming: 6 bases; junction bases outside the gene matches: 11. CDR1 and CDR2 from the germline V gene are SGHRS and YFSETQ. The CDR3 is 15 residues long.

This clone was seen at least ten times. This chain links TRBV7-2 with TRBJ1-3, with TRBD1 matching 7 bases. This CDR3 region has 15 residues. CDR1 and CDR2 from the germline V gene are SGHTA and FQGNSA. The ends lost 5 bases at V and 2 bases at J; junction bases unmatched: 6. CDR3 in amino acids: CASSATQGAGNTIYF. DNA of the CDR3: TGTGCCAGCAGCGCCACTCAGGGGGCTGGAAACACCATATATTTT.

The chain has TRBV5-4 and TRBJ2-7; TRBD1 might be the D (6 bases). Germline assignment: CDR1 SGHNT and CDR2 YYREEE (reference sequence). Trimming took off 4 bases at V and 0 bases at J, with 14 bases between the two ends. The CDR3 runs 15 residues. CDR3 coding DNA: TGTGCCAGCAGCCGATCAACAGGGAGCTCCTACGAGCAGTACTTC. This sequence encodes CASSRSTGSSYEQYF. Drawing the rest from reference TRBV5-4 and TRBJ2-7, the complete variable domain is ETGVTQSPTHLIKTRGQQVTLRCSSQSGHNTVSWYQQALGQGPQFIFQYYREEENGRGNFPPRFSGLQFPNYSSELNVNALELDDSALYLCASSRSTGSSYEQYFGPGTRLTVT.

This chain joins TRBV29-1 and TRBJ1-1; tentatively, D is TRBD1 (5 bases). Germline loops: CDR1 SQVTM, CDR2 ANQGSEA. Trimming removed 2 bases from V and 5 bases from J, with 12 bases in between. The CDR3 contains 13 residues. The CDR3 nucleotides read TGCAGCGTTGAACCGACAGCGCAAACTGAAGCTTTCTTT. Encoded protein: CSVEPTAQTEAFF.

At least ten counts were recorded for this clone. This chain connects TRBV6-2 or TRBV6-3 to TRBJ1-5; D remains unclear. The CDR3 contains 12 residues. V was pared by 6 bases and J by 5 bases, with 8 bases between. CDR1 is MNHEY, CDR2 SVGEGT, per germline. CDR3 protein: CASSHGDQPQHF. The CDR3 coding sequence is TGTGCCAGCAGCCACGGGGATCAGCCCCAGCATTTT.

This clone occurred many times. The CDR3 region is CASSVNRGWYGYTF. CDR3 nucleotide sequence: TGTGCCAGCAGCGTAAACAGGGGGTGGTATGGCTACACCTTC. This chain connects TRBV2 to TRBJ1-2; 8 bases are a match to TRBD1. J lost 5 bases, V lost 6 bases, and 8 bases had no gene match. This CDR3 has 14 residues. Germline V CDR1 and CDR2: SNHLY, FYNNEI.

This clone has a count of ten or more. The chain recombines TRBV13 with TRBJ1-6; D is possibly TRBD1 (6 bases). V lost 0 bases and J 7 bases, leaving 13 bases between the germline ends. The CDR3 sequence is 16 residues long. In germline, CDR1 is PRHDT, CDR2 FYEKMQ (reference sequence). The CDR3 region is CASSLGWQGRNSPLHF. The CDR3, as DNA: TGTGCCAGCAGCTTAGGGTGGCAGGGGCGAAATTCACCCCTCCACTTT.